What follows are 10 T cell receptor beta chains derived from one specimen sequenced in a study of blood T cell repertoires in COVID-19. Here immunoSEQ multiplex PCR was the method, and the copy in TCRdb shows in-frame clones only, minus some. Found here are 140,000 or so clones, over 75% of them singletons; the top ten hold approximately 3%. Sequencing input: peripheral blood. Every receptor here comes from a woman aged 55-69 years with active COVID-19.

The CDR3 spells CASSPGLAGVDEQFF. For the CDR3, the DNA is TGTGCCAGCAGTCCGGGACTAGCGGGAGTGGATGAGCAGTTCTTC. The chain carries TRBV27 and TRBJ2-1; 14 nucleotides agree with TRBD2. This CDR3 region has 15 residues. Germline V gene data show CDR1 as MNHEY and CDR2 as SMNVEV (reference sequence). Losses at the gene ends were 5 bases for V and 8 bases for J; bases not matched to a gene: 5.

The gene calls are TRBV5-6 and TRBJ2-5; unclear D gene. CDR1 is SGHDT, CDR2 YYEEEE, per germline. With 1 base removed from V and 1 base from J, the gap between germline ends came to 5 bases. This CDR3 comprises 13 residues. The CDR3 is CASSLRFQETQYF. CDR3 DNA: TGTGCCAGCAGCTTGCGGTTCCAAGAGACCCAGTACTTC.

The rearrangement uses TRBV7-2 and TRBJ2-3; 8 nucleotides line up with TRBD1. CDR1 and CDR2 from the germline V gene are SGHTA and FQGNSA. The length of the CDR3 is 16 residues. Germline trimming cut 1 base from V and 7 bases from J; bases unmatched to any gene: 10. The CDR3: CASSLEGAGGWYTQYF. CDR3 bases: TGTGCCAGCAGCTTAGAGGGCGCAGGGGGCTGGTATACGCAGTATTTT.

The chain joins TRBV4-2 to TRBJ2-2; weak D call: TRBD2 (6 bases). The germline gives CDR1 LGHNA, CDR2 YNFKEQ. Trimming left V 2 bases short and J 7 bases short, with 23 bases between. The CDR3 contains 18 residues. CDR3 protein: CASSQPDDSAGRNGELFF. The CDR3 bases are TGTGCCAGCAGCCAACCCGACGATTCGGCGGGAAGGAACGGGGAGCTGTTTTTT.

The chain uses TRBV28 and TRBJ2-2; 10 nucleotides line up with TRBD2. With V trimmed by 8 bases and J by 6 bases, 3 bases remained unmatched. In germline, CDR1 is MDHEN, CDR2 SYDVKM. The CDR3 sequence is 13 residues long. The CDR3 sequence is CASGSGRPGELFF. CDR3 coding DNA: TGTGCCAGCGGTAGCGGGAGGCCCGGGGAGCTGTTTTTT.

The chain couples TRBV4-1 to TRBJ1-3; 9 bases match TRBD1. CDR1 MGHRA and CDR2 YSYEKL come from the germline V gene. The CDR3 has 18 residues. With V trimmed by 4 bases and J by 5 bases, 15 bases remained unmatched. CDR3 DNA sequence: TGCGCCAGCAGCCCCATATCTGTGGACAGGGGCAGAAGAAACACCATATATTTT. Translating gives CASSPISVDRGRRNTIYF.

This clone was seen more than once but under ten times. The chain employs TRBV7-2 and TRBJ1-1, with D maybe TRBD1 (6 bases). Germline V gene data show CDR1 as SGHTA and CDR2 as FQGNSA. Deletions cut 5 bases from V and 1 base from J, with 11 bases between. This CDR3 region has 14 residues. This chain's CDR3 is CASSLIGGNTEAFF. CDR3 sequence (DNA): TGTGCCAGCAGCCTAATAGGGGGGAACACTGAAGCTTTCTTT.

V gene TRBV18 combines with J gene TRBJ2-1; D not resolved. The CDR3 has 12 residues. Trimming shortened V by 3 bases and J by 7 bases, and 7 bases separated the two germline ends. Looked up from germline, CDR1 is KGHSH and CDR2 is LQKENI. The CDR3 spells CASSPQVNEQFF. The CDR3 DNA reads TGTGCCAGCTCACCCCAGGTTAATGAGCAGTTCTTC.

This clone was observed a few times. This chain connects TRBV6-2 or TRBV6-3 to TRBJ2-1; the match to TRBD2 covers 15 bases. The CDR3 has 17 amino acids. With 6 bases clipped from V and 4 bases from J, the junction kept 7 bases outside the gene matches. CDR1 and CDR2 from the germline V gene are MNHEY and SVGEGT. CDR3 DNA: TGTGCCAGCAGCCCCGGGACTAGCGGGAGGAATTACAATGAGCAGTTCTTC. Translating gives CASSPGTSGRNYNEQFF.

This clone turned up a few times. V usage is TRBV10-1 and J usage is TRBJ2-7; a weak D match, TRBD2 (5 bases). CDR1 and CDR2 (germline): WNHNN, SYGVQD (reference sequence). The CDR3 has 21 amino acids. Trimming shortened V by 2 bases and J by 2 bases, and 31 bases separated the two germline ends. CDR3 coding DNA: TGCGCCAGCAGTGAGGAAGTGAGGGTCCTAGTTATCCGACTCGGTCCCTACGAGCAGTACTTC. It yields the protein CASSEEVRVLVIRLGPYEQYF.